This T cell receptor (beta chain) was sequenced in a study of blood T cell repertoires in COVID-19. On the study more broadly: Collection of acute and convalescent COVID-19 samples took place in the United States, Italy and Spain.

V was clipped by 7 bases and J by 6 bases, with 16 bases between them. Germline CDR1 is LNHDA and CDR2 is SQIVND (reference sequence). The CDR3 totals 14 residues. Original processing methods: How many nucleated cells were present was estimated from reference gene primer amplification. The repertoire was sequenced with immunoSEQ multiplex PCR; TCRdb's copy has only in-frame clones and lacks some. D and trimming come from the DNA, and the V and J calls and clone size come from that table. The sample lists tens of thousands of clones; approximately 90% were seen once. The gene calls are TRBV19 and TRBJ1-5, with a tentative D call TRBD1 (5 bases). This TCR was recovered from a man aged 45-65 years with acute or convalescent COVID-19. Sequencing input: peripheral blood. The CDR3 protein is CASTSGGTGQPQHF. CDR3 bases: TGTGCCAGTACCTCGGGAGGGACGGGTCAGCCCCAGCATTTT.